This TCR beta chain was observed in a study of T cell repertoires in cytomegalovirus infection. Study-wide results and caveats: HLA-C-restricted CMV clonotypes gave the most frequent clonotype in two of eight donors. Using cumulative public TCR beta family frequency, the authors identified those who carried CMV together with the relevant HLA.

This clonotype was seen only a few times. Its antigen is unknown. Germline V CDR1 and CDR2: MNHNS, SASEGT. CDR3 length: 15 residues. Losses at the gene ends were 5 bases for V and 8 bases for J; bases not matched to a gene: 8. TCRdb used MiXCR to reprocess the reads, holding one entry per CDR3 protein. The sample shows some 310,000 distinct CDR3 sequences, 25% of them seen only once. This sequence joins TRBV6-1 and TRBJ2-3, with TRBD2 identical over 12 bases. This sample comprised cultured PBMCs, obtained from culture after CMV antigen stimulation. The clonotype was recovered from a human donor in good health (CMV status not recorded). Some clones in this sample may be carry-over from other donors' samples. The CDR3 DNA reads TGTGCCAGCAGTCCTGGACTAGCGGGACATAGTACGCAGTATTTT. Its translation is CASSPGLAGHSTQYF.